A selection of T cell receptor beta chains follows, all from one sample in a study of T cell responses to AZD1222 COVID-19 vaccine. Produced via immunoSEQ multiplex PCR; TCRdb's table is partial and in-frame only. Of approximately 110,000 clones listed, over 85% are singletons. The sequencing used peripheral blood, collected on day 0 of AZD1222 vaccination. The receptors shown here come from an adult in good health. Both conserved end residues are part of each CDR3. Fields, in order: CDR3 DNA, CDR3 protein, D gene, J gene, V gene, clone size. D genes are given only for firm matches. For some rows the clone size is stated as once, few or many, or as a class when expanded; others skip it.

TGTGCCTGTCGGGCAGGCCCGATCTCTGGAAACACCATATATTTT | CACRAGPISGNTIYF | NA | TRBJ1-3 | TRBV19 | NA
TGTGCCAGCTCACGGGATAAGGATAATTCACCCCTCCACTTT | CASSRDKDNSPLHF | NA | TRBJ1-6 | TRBV18 | NA
TGTGCCAGCAGCCCCGGGGTCCTCAATCAGCCCCAGCATTTT | CASSPGVLNQPQHF | NA | TRBJ1-5 | TRBV3-1/TRBV3-2 | NA
TGCGCCAGCAGCTTACTAGCGGGGAACACCGGGGAGCTGTTTTTT | CASSLLAGNTGELFF | TRBD2 | TRBJ2-2 | TRBV5-1 | NA
TGTGCCAGCAGCTTTCGGCCAGGCGATGGCTACACCTTC | CASSFRPGDGYTF | NA | TRBJ1-2 | TRBV5-5 | NA
TGTGCCAGCAGCTTAGTTTGGTTAGAGGACACTGAAGCTTTCTTT | CASSLVWLEDTEAFF | NA | TRBJ1-1 | TRBV7-9 | NA
TGTGCCAGTAGTAACAAGGATAGCAATCAGCCCCAGCATTTT | CASSNKDSNQPQHF | NA | TRBJ1-5 | TRBV19 | few
TGTGCCAGCAGCCCAACGAGTACCCCTGGAAACACCATATATTTT | CASSPTSTPGNTIYF | NA | TRBJ1-3 | TRBV6-6 | NA
TGCAGTGCGCCGACAGGGTGGGAGCAGTACTTC | CSAPTGWEQYF | TRBD1 | TRBJ2-7 | TRBV20-1 | NA
TGCGCCAGCAGCTTGAGTCTAGCGGGGGGGCCGCAGACCCAGTACTTC | CASSLSLAGGPQTQYF | TRBD2 | TRBJ2-5 | TRBV5-1 | NA
TGTGCCAGTACCCTAACAGGAGCTAACTATGGCTACACCTTC | CASTLTGANYGYTF | NA | TRBJ1-2 | TRBV19 | once
TGCGCCAGCAGTCTGGGCCTGAACACTGAAGCTTTCTTT | CASSLGLNTEAFF | NA | TRBJ1-1 | TRBV5-1 | NA
TGTGCCAGCAGTTACTCAGGGACAGGGGGCTATGGCTACACCTTC | CASSYSGTGGYGYTF | TRBD1 | TRBJ1-2 | TRBV6-5 | NA
TGTGCCAGCAGCCCCAGACTGTCCTACGAGCAGTACTTC | CASSPRLSYEQYF | NA | TRBJ2-7 | TRBV5-5 | NA
TGTGCCAGCAGTGGGCGCGACAGCCGCTCTGGGGCCAACGTCCTGACTTTC | CASSGRDSRSGANVLTF | NA | TRBJ2-6 | TRBV6-1 | NA
TGTGCCAGCAGTGAAGAGGGATCTGGTAATGAAAAACTGTTTTTT | CASSEEGSGNEKLFF | NA | TRBJ1-4 | TRBV2 | NA
TGTGCCAGCAGTCATATCGGGGAGCTGTTTTTT | CASSHIGELFF | NA | TRBJ2-2 | TRBV6-5 | NA
TGTGCCTGTTCGGCCGGGGCCTCCACGAGCTCCTACGAGCAGTACTTC | CACSAGASTSSYEQYF | NA | TRBJ2-7 | TRBV30 | NA
TGTGCCAGCAGCCCCCGGGCATTAAACATTCAGTACTTC | CASSPRALNIQYF | NA | TRBJ2-4 | TRBV7-8 | NA
TGTGCCAGCAGTGAGCATAGCTCCTACGAGCAGTACTTC | CASSEHSSYEQYF | NA | TRBJ2-7 | TRBV6-1 | NA
TGTGCCAGCAGCTACGACTCCCATTTGAACACTGAAGCTTTCTTT | CASSYDSHLNTEAFF | NA | TRBJ1-1 | TRBV4-2 | NA
TGTGCCAGCTCACCAAGCCAGGTCTTTAATTCACCCCTCCACTTT | CASSPSQVFNSPLHF | NA | TRBJ1-6 | TRBV18 | NA
TGTGCCAGCAGGGGGCTGGGCCCCCTCCACTTT | CASRGLGPLHF | NA | TRBJ1-6 | TRBV6-4 | NA
TGTGCCAGCAGCCAACCCCCGGGGCGGACGAACACTGAAGCTTTCTTT | CASSQPPGRTNTEAFF | NA | TRBJ1-1 | TRBV3-1/TRBV3-2 | NA
TGTGCCAGTAGTATTGGTCTAGCGGGGACCTACGAGCAGTACTTC | CASSIGLAGTYEQYF | TRBD2 | TRBJ2-7 | TRBV19 | once
TGTGCCAGCAGCGGACAGGGGAACACTGAAGCTTTCTTT | CASSGQGNTEAFF | TRBD1 | TRBJ1-1 | TRBV2 | NA
TGCAGTGCTACCCGCACAGATACGCAGTATTTT | CSATRTDTQYF | NA | TRBJ2-3 | TRBV20-1 | NA
TGTGCCAGTAGTATTGGTACTGGGAGCACAGATACGCAGTATTTT | CASSIGTGSTDTQYF | NA | TRBJ2-3 | TRBV19 | NA